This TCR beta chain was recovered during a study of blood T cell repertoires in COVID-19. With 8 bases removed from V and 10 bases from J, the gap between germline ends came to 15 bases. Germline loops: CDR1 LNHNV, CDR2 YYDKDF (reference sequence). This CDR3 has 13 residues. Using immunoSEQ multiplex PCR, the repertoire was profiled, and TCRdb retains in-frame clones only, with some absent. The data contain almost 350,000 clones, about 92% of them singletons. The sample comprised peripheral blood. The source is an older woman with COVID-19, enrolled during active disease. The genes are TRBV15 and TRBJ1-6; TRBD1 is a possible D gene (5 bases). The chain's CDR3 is CATSTGVRSPLHF. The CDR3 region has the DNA TGTGCCACCTCCACGGGGGTACGGTCACCCCTCCACTTT.